In this sample, the clone carrying this T cell receptor beta chain turned up a few times. Its specificity is unknown. Germline CDR1 reads PRHDT; CDR2 reads FYEKMQ (reference sequence). V lost 4 bases and J 5 bases, leaving 15 bases between the germline ends. The CDR3 consists of 15 residues. TCRdb fed the 5' RACE reads into MiXCR, producing one record per CDR3 protein. The sample lists approximately 500,000 distinct CDR3 sequences, more than 20% occurring once. These data originate in a study of T-cell memory formation after mild COVID-19. Broader study findings: Day 15 to 85 contractors were CD4/CD8 balanced; later expanders leaned CD4+.

What was sequenced was PBMCs or a T cell subset sorted from them (not recorded which). The rearrangement links TRBV13 to TRBJ2-1; D tentatively fits TRBD1 or TRBD2 (5 bases each). This clonotype originated in an adult woman who had mild COVID-19 (a few samples of this study predate the infection). Cell type and time point are not known. The CDR3: CASSSAVGANNEQFF. CDR3 DNA sequence: TGTGCCAGCAGCTCGGCGGTCGGGGCGAACAATGAGCAGTTCTTC.